In its sample, the clone carrying this T cell receptor (beta chain) was seen once. What it recognizes is unknown. The germline CDR1 and CDR2 sequences are SGHTA and FQGNSA. There are 13 residues in the CDR3. Deletions cut 1 base from V and 6 bases from J, with 7 bases between. These data belong to a study of T cell responses to AZD1222 COVID-19 vaccine. Study results and limitations: Vaccine-related CD4 TCRs covered spike, predominating at 160-218 and 743-854. The study identified only a handful of AZD1222 recipients as seropositive at baseline. Females outnumbered males among donors, who were mostly white British; clonal diversity was possibly underestimated.

Here immunoSEQ multiplex PCR was the method, and the copy in TCRdb shows in-frame clones only, minus some. The table lists around 50,000 clones, about 80% of them singletons. The receptor was isolated from an adult in good health. The starting material was peripheral blood, obtained on day 0 of AZD1222 vaccination. The rearrangement links TRBV7-2 to TRBJ2-1, with no clear D. The CDR3: CASSLGLPNEQFF. CDR3 in DNA: TGTGCCAGCAGCTTAGGATTACCCAATGAGCAGTTCTTC.